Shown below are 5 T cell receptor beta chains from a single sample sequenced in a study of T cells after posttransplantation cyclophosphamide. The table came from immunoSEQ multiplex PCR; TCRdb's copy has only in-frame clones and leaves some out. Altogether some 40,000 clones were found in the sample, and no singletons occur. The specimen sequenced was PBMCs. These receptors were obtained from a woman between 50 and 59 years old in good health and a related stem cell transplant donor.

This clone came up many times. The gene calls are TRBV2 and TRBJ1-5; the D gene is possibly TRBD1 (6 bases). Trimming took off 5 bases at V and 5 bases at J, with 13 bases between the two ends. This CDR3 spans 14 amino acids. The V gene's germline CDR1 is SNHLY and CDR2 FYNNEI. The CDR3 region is CASSRQVGDQPQHF. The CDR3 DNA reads TGTGCCAGCAGTCGACAGGTAGGGGATCAGCCCCAGCATTTT.

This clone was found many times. This CDR3 is CASSLWAGGANYGYTF. The CDR3 DNA follows: TGTGCCAGCAGCTTATGGGCAGGGGGCGCGAACTATGGCTACACCTTC. The chain joins TRBV11-2 to TRBJ1-2, with 8 bases fitting TRBD1. The V and J ends lost 2 bases and 2 bases, in that order; junction bases with no gene match: 7. Germline-derived CDR1 and CDR2 are SGHAT and FQNNGV. The CDR3 spans 16 residues.

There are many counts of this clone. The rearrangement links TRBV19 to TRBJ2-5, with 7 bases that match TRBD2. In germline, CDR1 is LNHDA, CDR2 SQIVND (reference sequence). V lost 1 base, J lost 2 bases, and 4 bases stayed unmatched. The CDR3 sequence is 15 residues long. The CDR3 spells CASSIGGGYQETQYF. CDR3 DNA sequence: TGTGCCAGTAGTATAGGGGGGGGATATCAAGAGACCCAGTACTTC.

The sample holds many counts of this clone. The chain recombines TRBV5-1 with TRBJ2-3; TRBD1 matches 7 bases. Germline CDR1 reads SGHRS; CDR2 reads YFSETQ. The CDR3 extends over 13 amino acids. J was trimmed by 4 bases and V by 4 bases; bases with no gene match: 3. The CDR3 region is CASSVTGADTQYF. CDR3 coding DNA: TGCGCCAGCAGCGTAACAGGGGCAGATACGCAGTATTTT. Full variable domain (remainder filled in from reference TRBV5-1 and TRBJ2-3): KAGVTQTPRYLIKTRGQQVTLSCSPISGHRSVSWYQQTPGQGLQFLFEYFSETQRNKGNFPGRFSGRQFSNSRSEMNVSTLELGDSALYLCASSVTGADTQYFGPGTRLTVL.

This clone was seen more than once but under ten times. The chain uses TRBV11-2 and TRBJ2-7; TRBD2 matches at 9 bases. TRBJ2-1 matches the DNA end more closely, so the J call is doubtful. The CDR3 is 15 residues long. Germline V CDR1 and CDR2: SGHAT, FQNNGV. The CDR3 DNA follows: TGTGCCAGCAGCTTGTGGACGGGACTAGCCGGTGAGCAGTTCTTC. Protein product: CASSLWTGLAGEQFF.